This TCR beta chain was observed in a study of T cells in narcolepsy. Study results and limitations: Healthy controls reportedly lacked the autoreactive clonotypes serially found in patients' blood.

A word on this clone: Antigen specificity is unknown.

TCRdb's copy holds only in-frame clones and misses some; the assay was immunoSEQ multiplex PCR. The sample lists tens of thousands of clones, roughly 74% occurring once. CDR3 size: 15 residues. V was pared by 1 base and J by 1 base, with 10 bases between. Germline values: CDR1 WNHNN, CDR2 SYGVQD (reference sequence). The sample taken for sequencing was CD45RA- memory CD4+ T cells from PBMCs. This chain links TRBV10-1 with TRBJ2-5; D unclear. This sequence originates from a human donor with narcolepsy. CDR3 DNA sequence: TGCGCCAGCAGTGAGTTTGGGGTCAGCCAAGAGACCCAGTACTTC. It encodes CASSEFGVSQETQYF.